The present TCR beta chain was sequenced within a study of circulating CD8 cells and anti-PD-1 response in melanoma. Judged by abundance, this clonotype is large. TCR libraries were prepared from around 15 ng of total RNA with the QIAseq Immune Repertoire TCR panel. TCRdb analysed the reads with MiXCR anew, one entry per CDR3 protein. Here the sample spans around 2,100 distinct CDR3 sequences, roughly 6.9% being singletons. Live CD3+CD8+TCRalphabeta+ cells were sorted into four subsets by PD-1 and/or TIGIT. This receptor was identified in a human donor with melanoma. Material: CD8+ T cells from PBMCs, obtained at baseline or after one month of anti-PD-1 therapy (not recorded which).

The CDR3 region has the DNA TGTGCCAGCAGCTTGGATCAGGTCCCCTACGAGCAGTACTTC. Protein: CASSLDQVPYEQYF. The rearrangement joins TRBV5-6 to TRBJ2-7; no clear D. Trimming removed 0 bases from V and 2 bases from J, with 9 bases in between. Looked up from germline, CDR1 is SGHDT and CDR2 is YYEEEE. This CDR3 region has 14 residues.